Shown below are 23 T cell receptor beta chains from a single sample sequenced in a study of blood T cell repertoires in COVID-19. Clones were sequenced by immunoSEQ multiplex PCR, and TCRdb holds only the in-frame ones, with some missing. The table includes 190,000 or so clones, around nine tenths detected once. Sequencing used peripheral blood. The receptors stem from a young woman who had recovered from COVID-19.

V gene TRBV4-3 combines with J gene TRBJ1-2; D is undetermined. V was trimmed by 3 bases and J by 5 bases, leaving 16 bases between them. CDR1 and CDR2 from the germline V gene are LGHNA and YSLEER. This CDR3 is built from 15 residues. The CDR3 nucleotides are TGCGCCAGCAGCCACTTCACAGATTTCAGATATGGCTACACCTTC. Translating gives CASSHFTDFRYGYTF.

The chain recombines TRBV3-1 (or the pseudogene TRBV3-2) with TRBJ2-2; 10 positions match TRBD2. The CDR3 consists of 15 residues. The germline CDR1 and CDR2 sequences are LGHDT and YNNKEL (reference sequence). Losses at the gene ends were 4 bases for V and 5 bases for J; bases not matched to a gene: 4. The CDR3 loop is CASSLAGGRTGELFF. CDR3 coding DNA: TGTGCCAGCAGCCTAGCGGGAGGAAGAACCGGGGAGCTGTTTTTT.

The chain links TRBV9 to TRBJ1-5; 7 nucleotides align to TRBD1. V shed 3 bases, J shed 0 bases, and the junction held 18 bases outside the gene matches. In germline, CDR1 is SGDLS, CDR2 YYNGEE. CDR3 length: 20 residues. Here the CDR3 reads CASSGAPRDRLILSNQPQHF. In DNA form, the CDR3 reads TGTGCCAGCAGCGGAGCCCCCCGGGACAGATTAATCCTTAGCAATCAGCCCCAGCATTTT.

This clone is a singleton in its sample. J is TRBJ2-1 and V is TRBV7-3, with a possible D match to TRBD2 (6 bases). V was pared by 0 bases and J by 5 bases, with 14 bases between. Germline V lookup: CDR1 SGHTA, CDR2 FQGTGA. The CDR3 contains 16 residues. For the CDR3, the DNA is TGTGCCAGCAGCTTAACGAGGCTAGCGAGGGACAATGAGCAGTTCTTC. As protein: CASSLTRLARDNEQFF.

The CDR3 nucleotides read TGTGCCACCAGTGATTTAGAGGGAGGCTTCACAGATACGCAGTATTTT. It specifies CATSDLEGGFTDTQYF. The chain employs TRBV24-1 and TRBJ2-3, with a weak D call TRBD2 (6 bases). Germline V CDR1 and CDR2: KGHDR, SFDVKD. CDR3 length: 16 amino acids. V was trimmed by 1 base and J by 2 bases, leaving 12 bases between them.

The gene calls are TRBV6-2 or TRBV6-3 and TRBJ1-6; D gene ambiguous. Trimming stripped 5 bases from V and 16 bases from J, with 15 bases between. This CDR3 contains 12 residues. CDR1 is MNHEY and CDR2 is SVGEGT in the germline V gene. The CDR3 DNA follows: TGTGCCAGCAGTGACCCCGGGGAACGACTCCACTTT. Translated: CASSDPGERLHF.

The genes are TRBV28 and TRBJ1-3; possible D gene TRBD1, 5 bases. The V and J ends lost 1 base and 0 bases respectively, with 16 bases between them. CDR3 length: 18 residues. CDR1 and CDR2 from the germline V gene are MDHEN and SYDVKM. For the CDR3, the DNA is TGTGCCAGCAGTTTATCGTCGTCCACAGGATTCTCTGGAAACACCATATATTTT. Amino acid sequence: CASSLSSSTGFSGNTIYF. Full variable domain (remainder filled in from reference TRBV28 and TRBJ1-3): DVKVTQSSRYLVKRTGEKVFLECVQDMDHENMFWYRQDPGLGLRLIYFSYDVKMKEKGDIPEGYSVSREKKERFSLILESASTNQTSMYLCASSLSSSTGFSGNTIYFGEGSWLTVV.

The V and J genes are TRBV7-8 and TRBJ1-3, with 9 nucleotides matching TRBD1. CDR1 and CDR2 from the germline V gene are SGHVS and FQNEAQ. The CDR3 runs to 14 residues. The J segment lost 4 bases and the V segment lost 5 bases, leaving 3 bases of the junction unmatched. The CDR3 protein is CASSPGTGGNTIYF. Written as DNA, the CDR3 is TGTGCCAGCAGCCCAGGGACAGGGGGAAACACCATATATTTT.

The chain is built from TRBV24-1 and TRBJ2-7; 10 bases align to TRBD1. Trimming at V came to 4 bases and at J to 2 bases, leaving 4 bases not matched to a gene. The CDR3 loop spans 15 amino acids. Germline-derived CDR1 and CDR2 are KGHDR and SFDVKD. CDR3 coding DNA: TGTGCCACCAGTGACGGGACAGGGGATCCCTACGAGCAGTACTTC. Its translation is CATSDGTGDPYEQYF.

The V call is TRBV5-4, the J call TRBJ1-6; 7 positions agree with TRBD1. This CDR3 is built from 19 residues. CDR1 is SGHNT, CDR2 YYREEE, per germline (reference sequence). V shed 3 bases, J shed 0 bases, and the junction held 12 bases outside the gene matches. DNA of the CDR3: TGTGCCAGCAGCTCGGCTAAACAGGGGTTGAGCTCCTATAATTCACCCCTCCACTTT. Translated: CASSSAKQGLSSYNSPLHF.

V is TRBV24-1 and J is TRBJ2-1; 7 positions agree with TRBD1. CDR1 is KGHDR, CDR2 SFDVKD, per germline. V trimming: 6 bases; J trimming: 3 bases; junction bases outside the gene matches: 4. CDR3 size: 14 residues. The CDR3 is CATSSAGGYNEQFF. In DNA form, the CDR3 reads TGTGCCACCAGTTCGGCAGGGGGCTACAATGAGCAGTTCTTC.

V usage is TRBV7-6 and J usage is TRBJ2-3; 10 bases are a match to TRBD2. The CDR3 runs 16 residues. The germline V gene encodes CDR1 SGHVS and CDR2 FNYEAQ. V gave up 1 base and J gave up 5 bases; unmatched junction bases: 6. CDR3 protein: CASSLELAGIKDTQYF. The CDR3 DNA sequence: TGTGCCAGCAGCTTAGAACTAGCGGGGATAAAAGATACGCAGTATTTT.

The CDR3 region is CASIPGTGVTGELFF. The CDR3 nucleotides read TGTGCCAGCATTCCTGGGACAGGGGTAACCGGGGAGCTGTTTTTT. The chain combines TRBV6-5 with TRBJ2-2; TRBD1 matches 10 bases. The CDR3 has 15 amino acids. Germline CDR1 and CDR2: MNHEY and SVGAGI. V dropped 7 bases and J dropped 5; count of bases not matched to a gene: 7.

V usage is TRBV2 and J usage is TRBJ2-3; D is undetermined. The CDR3 extends over 11 amino acids. The germline CDR1 and CDR2 sequences are SNHLY and FYNNEI. V was cut by 7 bases and J by 2 bases, with 4 bases left in between. The CDR3 loop reads CASTHTDTQYF. The CDR3 nucleotides read TGTGCCAGCACACACACAGATACGCAGTATTTT.

The V gene is TRBV2, the J gene TRBJ1-2; TRBD1 matches 8 bases. V lost 5 bases and J lost 6; bases outside the gene matches: 5. The CDR3 consists of 13 residues. Per the germline V gene, CDR1 is SNHLY and CDR2 is FYNNEI. The CDR3 DNA reads as TGTGCCAGCAGTCCGACAGGGGATAATGGCTACACCTTC. Translated, it gives CASSPTGDNGYTF.

V is TRBV7-3 and J is TRBJ2-5; the D gene is possibly TRBD1 (6 bases). The CDR3 has 17 residues. The germline V gene has CDR1 SGHTA and CDR2 FQGTGA. The V end was cut by 8 bases, the J end by 9 bases, with 31 bases between. The CDR3 sequence is CASEQTPGTQVRISQYF. CDR3 bases: TGTGCCAGCGAGCAGACTCCCGGGACACAGGTTCGCATCTCCCAGTACTTC.

The chain has TRBV4-1 and TRBJ1-1, with D unclear. With 3 bases removed from V and 6 bases from J, the gap between germline ends came to 20 bases. Germline CDR1 and CDR2: MGHRA and YSYEKL. This CDR3 spans 16 amino acids. CDR3 DNA: TGCGCCAGCAGCCAGGGTTGGGTCGCGGATTTGGCTGAAGCTTTCTTT. Residues: CASSQGWVADLAEAFF.

The CDR3 bases are TGCAGTGCTAGATCACAGGTTGAAGCTTTCTTT. Translation: CSARSQVEAFF. The gene calls are TRBV20-1 and TRBJ1-1; a possible D gene is TRBD1 (5 bases). The CDR3 has 11 amino acids. From germline, CDR1 is DFQATT and CDR2 SNEGSKA (reference sequence). Trimming stripped 2 bases from V and 7 bases from J, with 8 bases between.

The gene calls are TRBV7-2 and TRBJ2-1; 8 positions match TRBD2. Per germline, CDR1 SGHTA and CDR2 FQGNSA. CDR3 size: 16 residues. Trimming cost V 3 bases and J 6 bases; bases outside gene matches: 10. CDR3 protein: CASSFLPGLVVNEQFF. CDR3 nucleotides: TGTGCCAGCAGCTTTCTCCCGGGACTAGTTGTCAATGAGCAGTTCTTC.

The gene calls are TRBV24-1 and TRBJ2-7; the D gene is possibly TRBD1 (6 bases). The V gene's germline CDR1 is KGHDR and CDR2 SFDVKD. This CDR3 spans 11 amino acids. Trimming cost V 9 bases and J 3 bases, with 8 bases left between them. In nucleotides, the CDR3 is TGTGCCACCCCAGGGGTCTACGAGCAGTACGTC. Amino acid sequence: CATPGVYEQYV.

This chain uses TRBV3-1 (or the pseudogene TRBV3-2) with TRBJ1-1, with a possible D match to TRBD1 (5 bases). V dropped 6 bases and J dropped 6 bases, with 14 bases sitting between them. Looked up from germline, CDR1 is LGHDT and CDR2 is YNNKEL (reference sequence). The CDR3 length is 13 residues. CDR3 residues: CASRPQGPAEAFF. The CDR3 region has the DNA TGTGCCAGCAGGCCCCAGGGCCCCGCTGAAGCTTTCTTT.

DNA for the CDR3: TGTGCCAGCAGCCCCCTTTCCGGACCCAGGGGCAATCAGCCCCAGCATTTT. It yields the protein CASSPLSGPRGNQPQHF. The V gene is TRBV7-2, the J gene TRBJ1-5; D perhaps matches TRBD1 (5 bases). Germline V gives CDR1 SGHTA, CDR2 FQGNSA. V lost 5 bases, J lost 2 bases, and 19 bases lay in between. The CDR3 is made up of 17 amino acids.

This chain links TRBV12-5 with TRBJ1-5; D unclear. Germline loops: CDR1 LGHNT, CDR2 FRNRAP. The CDR3 consists of 12 residues. V lost 4 bases, J lost 11 bases, and 12 bases lay in between. CDR3 DNA: TGTGCTAGTGGTTCGGACCTCGGGGCCCAGCATTTT. Amino acid sequence: CASGSDLGAQHF.